One TCR beta chain is described in this entry. The antigen is unknown. Treatment indicated: oral pan-JAK inhibitor, 5-10 mg twice daily. Punch biopsies of lesional scalp, plus peripheral blood, were taken from alopecia areata patients. This sample is part of a study of CD8+ T cells in alopecia areata. Overall study findings and caveats: Among patients, TCR sharing was less clear than in mice, a difference possibly due in part to HLA diversity in the patient population. It was lesional scalp, especially alopecia totalis/universalis, that showed higher clonality than normal scalp.

The V end was cut by 5 bases, the J end by 1 base, with 21 bases between. The germline V gene encodes CDR1 SEHNR and CDR2 FQNEAQ (reference sequence). The CDR3 runs 19 residues. Sequencing used cDNA as its template, made by extracting RNA and reverse transcribing it. The repertoire was sequenced with immunoSEQ multiplex PCR; TCRdb's copy has only in-frame clones and lacks some. The table records around 270,000 clones, roughly 50% of them present only once. The sequences come from CD4+ T cells sorted from blood, collected at week 24, from a patient treated with tofacitinib. The source of this sequence is a human donor with alopecia areata. This chain links TRBV7-9 with TRBJ2-6, with D unclear. CDR3 sequence reads: CASSPPPLGSLSGANVLTF. For the CDR3, the DNA is TGTGCCAGCAGCCCCCCACCCTTGGGAAGTCTATCTGGGGCCAACGTCCTGACTTTC.